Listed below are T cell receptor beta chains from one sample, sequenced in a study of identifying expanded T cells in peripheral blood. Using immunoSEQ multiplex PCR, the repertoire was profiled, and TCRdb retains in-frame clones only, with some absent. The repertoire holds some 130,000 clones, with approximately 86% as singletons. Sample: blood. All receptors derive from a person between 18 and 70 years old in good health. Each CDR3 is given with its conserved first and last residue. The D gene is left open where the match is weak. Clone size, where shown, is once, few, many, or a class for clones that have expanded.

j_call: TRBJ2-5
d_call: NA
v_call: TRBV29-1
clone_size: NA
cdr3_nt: TGCAGCGCCAAAAAATACGGGGGCGGAGAGACCCAGTACTTC
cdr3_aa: CSAKKYGGGETQYF

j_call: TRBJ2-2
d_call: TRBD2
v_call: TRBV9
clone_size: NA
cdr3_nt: TGTGCCAGCAGCGAGGGGGCGGGAGGGCCACCGGGGGAGCTGTTTTTT
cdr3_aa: CASSEGAGGPPGELFF

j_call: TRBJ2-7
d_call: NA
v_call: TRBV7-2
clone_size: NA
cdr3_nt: TGTGCCAGCAGCTTAGATCGAGCCTACGAGCAGTACTTC
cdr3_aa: CASSLDRAYEQYF

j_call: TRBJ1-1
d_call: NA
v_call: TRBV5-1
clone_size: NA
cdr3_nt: TGCGCCAGCAGCCGGTCGACAGCGAACACTGAAGCTTTCTTT
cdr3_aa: CASSRSTANTEAFF

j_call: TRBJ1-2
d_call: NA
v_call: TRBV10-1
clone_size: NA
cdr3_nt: TGCGCCAGCAGTGATGGGCAGAGTCCCTATGGCTACACCTTC
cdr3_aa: CASSDGQSPYGYTF

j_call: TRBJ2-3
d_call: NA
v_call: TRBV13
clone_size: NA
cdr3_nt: TGTGCCAGCAGCTTGAAGGCAGGCACAGATACGCAGTATTTT
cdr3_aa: CASSLKAGTDTQYF

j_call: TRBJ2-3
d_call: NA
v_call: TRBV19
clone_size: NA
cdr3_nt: TGTGCCAGTAGTATTTCCCGGAGCGCAGATACGCAGTATTTT
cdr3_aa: CASSISRSADTQYF

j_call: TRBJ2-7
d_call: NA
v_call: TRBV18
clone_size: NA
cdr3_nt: TGTGCCAGCTCACCAGACTACGGAAACGAGCAGTACTTC
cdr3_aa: CASSPDYGNEQYF

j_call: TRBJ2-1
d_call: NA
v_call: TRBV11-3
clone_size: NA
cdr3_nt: TGTGCCAGCAGCTTAGATGGCCCGGGGAATGAGCAGTTCTTC
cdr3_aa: CASSLDGPGNEQFF

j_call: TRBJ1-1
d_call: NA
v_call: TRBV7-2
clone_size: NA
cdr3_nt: TGTGCCAGCAGCTTAAGTGGGACTGAAGCTTTCTTT
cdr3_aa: CASSLSGTEAFF

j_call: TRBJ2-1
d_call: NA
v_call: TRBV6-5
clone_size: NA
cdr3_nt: TGTGCCAGCAACGGCGGGATGGTCGATGAGCAGTTCTTC
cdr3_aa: CASNGGMVDEQFF

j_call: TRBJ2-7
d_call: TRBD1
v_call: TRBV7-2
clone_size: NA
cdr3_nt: TGTGCCAGCGACAGGGGGCTGAGGGGTGAGCAGTACTTC
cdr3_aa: CASDRGLRGEQYF

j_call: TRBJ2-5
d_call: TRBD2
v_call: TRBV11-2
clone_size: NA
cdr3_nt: TGTGCCAGCAGCCAGGGACCCCGGGAGGGCCAGTACTTC
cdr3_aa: CASSQGPREGQYF

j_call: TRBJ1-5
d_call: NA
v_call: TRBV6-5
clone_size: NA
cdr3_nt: TGTGCCAGCAGTTCTGCCGGGACGTGGCAGCCCCAGCATTTT
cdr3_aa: CASSSAGTWQPQHF

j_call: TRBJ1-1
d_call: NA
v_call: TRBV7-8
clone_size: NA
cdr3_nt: TGTGCCAGCAGCTTAGTCGGGTTGGCGAGTTTTAACACTGAAGCTTTCTTT
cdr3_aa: CASSLVGLASFNTEAFF

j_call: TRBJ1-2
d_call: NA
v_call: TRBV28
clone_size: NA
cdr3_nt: TGTGCCAGCAGTCGCCAACAGGGCTCCTATGGCTACACCTTC
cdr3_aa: CASSRQQGSYGYTF

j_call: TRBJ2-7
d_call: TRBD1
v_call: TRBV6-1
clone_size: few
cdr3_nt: TGTGCCAGCAGTGCGGGACAGGGGGCGCGGTACGAGCAGTACTTC
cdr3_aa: CASSAGQGARYEQYF

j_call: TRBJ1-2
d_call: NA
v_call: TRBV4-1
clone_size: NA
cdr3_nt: TGCGCCAGCAGCCAAGTTACAGGGAACTATGGCTACACCTTC
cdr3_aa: CASSQVTGNYGYTF

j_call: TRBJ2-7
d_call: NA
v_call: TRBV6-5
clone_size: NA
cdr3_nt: TGTGCCAGCAGTTTCGATCGGGAGCAGTACTTC
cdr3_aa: CASSFDREQYF

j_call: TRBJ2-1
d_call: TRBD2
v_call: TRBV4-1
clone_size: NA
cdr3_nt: TGCGCCAGCAGCCAAGCTTGGACTAGTGGGTACAATGAGCAGTTCTTC
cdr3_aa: CASSQAWTSGYNEQFF

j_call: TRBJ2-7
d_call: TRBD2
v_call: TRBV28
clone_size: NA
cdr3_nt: TGTGCCAGCAGCTCCGATATAAATTCTAGCGGGAAGACCTACATTGAGCAGTACTTC
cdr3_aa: CASSSDINSSGKTYIEQYF

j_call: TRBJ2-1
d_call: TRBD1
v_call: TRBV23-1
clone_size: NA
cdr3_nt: TGCGCCAGCAGTCAAACCCGACAGGGGGCACGATCATACTACAATGAGCAGTTCTTC
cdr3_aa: CASSQTRQGARSYYNEQFF

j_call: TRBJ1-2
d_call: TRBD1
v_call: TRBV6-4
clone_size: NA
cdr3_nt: TGTGCCAGCAGTGAAAGGGGATCGGGACAGGGGCCGTTACCTAACTATGGCTACACCTTC
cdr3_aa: CASSERGSGQGPLPNYGYTF

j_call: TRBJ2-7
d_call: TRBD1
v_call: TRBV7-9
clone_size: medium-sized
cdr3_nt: TGTGCCATTACGGATTACAGGGGGCCGGACGAGCAGTACTTC
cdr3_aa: CAITDYRGPDEQYF

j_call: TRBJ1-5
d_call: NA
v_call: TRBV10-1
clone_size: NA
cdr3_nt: TGCGCCAGCAGTGAGACGGGGTTGGAGCCCCAGCATTTT
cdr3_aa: CASSETGLEPQHF

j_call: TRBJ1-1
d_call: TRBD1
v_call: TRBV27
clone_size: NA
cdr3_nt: TGTGCCAGCAGTCTAAGGACAGGGGTTGAAGCTTTCTTT
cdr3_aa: CASSLRTGVEAFF

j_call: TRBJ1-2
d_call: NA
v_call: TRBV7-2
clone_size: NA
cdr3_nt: TGTGCCAGCAGCTTAGGTTCGGTATCAAGAGACGGCTACACCTTC
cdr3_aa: CASSLGSVSRDGYTF

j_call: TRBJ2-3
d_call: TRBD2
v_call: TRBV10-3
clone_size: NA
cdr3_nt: TGTGCCATCAGTGAGACTAGCGGGAGGGGCACAGATACGCAGTATTTT
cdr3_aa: CAISETSGRGTDTQYF

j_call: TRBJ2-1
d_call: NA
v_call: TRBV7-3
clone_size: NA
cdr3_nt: TGTGCCAGCAGCTCCGGACAACCTAACAATGAGCAGTTCTTC
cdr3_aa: CASSSGQPNNEQFF

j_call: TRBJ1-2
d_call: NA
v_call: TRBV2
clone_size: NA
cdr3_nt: TGTGCCAGCAGTGAAGGCTATGGCTACACCTTC
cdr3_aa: CASSEGYGYTF

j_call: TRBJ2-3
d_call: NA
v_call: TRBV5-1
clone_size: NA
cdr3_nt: TGCGCCAGCAGCTTCTCAGGGAGGAGAGGAACAGATACGCAGTATTTT
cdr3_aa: CASSFSGRRGTDTQYF

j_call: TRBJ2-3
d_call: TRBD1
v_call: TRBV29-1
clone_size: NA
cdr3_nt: TGCAGCGTTGATTCCGGGACAGGGGTCCCAGATACGCAGTATTTT
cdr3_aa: CSVDSGTGVPDTQYF

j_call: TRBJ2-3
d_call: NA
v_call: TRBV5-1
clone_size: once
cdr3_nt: TGCGCCAGCAGGACTAGGCCCATTAGCGGAACTAGCACAGATACGCAGTATTTT
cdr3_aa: CASRTRPISGTSTDTQYF

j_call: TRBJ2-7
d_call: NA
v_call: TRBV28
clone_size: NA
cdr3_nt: TGTGCCAGCAGTTTTCTTGGCACAGTCTACGAGCAGTACTTC
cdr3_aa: CASSFLGTVYEQYF

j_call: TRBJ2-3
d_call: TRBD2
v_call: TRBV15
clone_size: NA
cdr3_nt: TGTGCCACCAGCAGAGATCGCGCTAGCGGGGTAAGCACAGATACGCAGTATTTT
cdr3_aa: CATSRDRASGVSTDTQYF

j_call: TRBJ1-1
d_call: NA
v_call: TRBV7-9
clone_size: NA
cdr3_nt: TGTGCCAGCAGCCCCGGAGGGGGACAAACTGAAAGGGCTTTCTTT
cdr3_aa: CASSPGGGQTERAFF

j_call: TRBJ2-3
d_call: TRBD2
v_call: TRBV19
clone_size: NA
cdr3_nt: TGTGCCAGTAGTATATATGTGGCGGGGGGGCCATCAGATACGCAGTATTTT
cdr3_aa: CASSIYVAGGPSDTQYF

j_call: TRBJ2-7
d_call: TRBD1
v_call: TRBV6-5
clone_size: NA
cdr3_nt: TGTGCCAGCACCGGAATACAGGGGGCTTCCTACGAGCAGTACTTC
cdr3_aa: CASTGIQGASYEQYF

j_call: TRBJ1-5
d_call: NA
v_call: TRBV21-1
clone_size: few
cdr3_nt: TGTGCCAGCGAACAGGGGGCATGCAATCAGCCCCAGCATTTT
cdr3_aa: CASEQGACNQPQHF

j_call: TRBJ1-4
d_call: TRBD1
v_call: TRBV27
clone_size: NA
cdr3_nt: TGTGCCAGCAGTTTATCCCGGGACAGGGCGGAAAAACTGTTTTTT
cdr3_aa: CASSLSRDRAEKLFF

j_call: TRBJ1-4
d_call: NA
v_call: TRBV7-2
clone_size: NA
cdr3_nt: TGTGCCAGCAGCTTAGCGGGGGCAACTAATGAAAAACTGTTTTTT
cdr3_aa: CASSLAGATNEKLFF

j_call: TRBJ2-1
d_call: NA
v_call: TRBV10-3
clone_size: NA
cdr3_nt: TGTGCCATCAGGAGGAGGGGGGACAACAATGAGCAGTTCTTC
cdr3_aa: CAIRRRGDNNEQFF

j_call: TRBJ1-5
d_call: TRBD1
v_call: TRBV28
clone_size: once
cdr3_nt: TGTGCCAGCAGTTCGCCATCGGGACAGGGGAATCAGCCCCAGCATTTT
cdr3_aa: CASSSPSGQGNQPQHF

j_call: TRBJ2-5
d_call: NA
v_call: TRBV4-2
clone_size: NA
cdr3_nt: TGTGCCAGCAGCCAAGATCATCCGGATCGGGGCGTACAAGAGACCCAGTACTTC
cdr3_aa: CASSQDHPDRGVQETQYF

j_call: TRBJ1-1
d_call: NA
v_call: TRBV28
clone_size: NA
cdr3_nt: TGTGCCAGCACCATCTACACTGAAGCTTTCTTT
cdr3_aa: CASTIYTEAFF

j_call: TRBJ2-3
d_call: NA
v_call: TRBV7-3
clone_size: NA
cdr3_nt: TGTGCCAGCAGCACCAGGACAAGCCCAGGGGCAGATACGCAGTATTTT
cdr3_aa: CASSTRTSPGADTQYF

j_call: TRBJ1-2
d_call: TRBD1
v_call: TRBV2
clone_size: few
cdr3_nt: TGTGCCAGCAGTGACAGGGGGTTTGGCTACACCTTC
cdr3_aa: CASSDRGFGYTF

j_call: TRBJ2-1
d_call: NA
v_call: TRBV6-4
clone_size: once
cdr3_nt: TGTGCCAGCAGTGACTCGTTCCCCGGGGATGAGCAGTTCTTC
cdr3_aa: CASSDSFPGDEQFF

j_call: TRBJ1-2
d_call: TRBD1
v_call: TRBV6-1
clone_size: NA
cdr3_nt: TGTGCCACAACGGGACAGGGGGCCTATGGCTACACCTTC
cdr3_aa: CATTGQGAYGYTF

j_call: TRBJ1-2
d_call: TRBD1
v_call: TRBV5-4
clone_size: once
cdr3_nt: TGTGCCAGCAGCTTGGGGGGACAGGGGAACTATGGCTACACCTTC
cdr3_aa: CASSLGGQGNYGYTF

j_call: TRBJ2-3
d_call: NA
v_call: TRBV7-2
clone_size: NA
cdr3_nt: TGTGCCAGCAGCTTAGGGGGCCCCACGGGGCAGTATTTT
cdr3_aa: CASSLGGPTGQYF

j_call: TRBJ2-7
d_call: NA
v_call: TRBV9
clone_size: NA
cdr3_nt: TGTGCCAGCAGCGTAGGAGGGGGATTCTACGAGCAGTACTTC
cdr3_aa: CASSVGGGFYEQYF

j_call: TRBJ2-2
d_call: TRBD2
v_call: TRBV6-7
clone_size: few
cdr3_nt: TGTGCCAGCAGTTACTCCGCTAGCGGGGGGGCCAGGGACACCGGGGAGCTGTTTTTT
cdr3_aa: CASSYSASGGARDTGELFF